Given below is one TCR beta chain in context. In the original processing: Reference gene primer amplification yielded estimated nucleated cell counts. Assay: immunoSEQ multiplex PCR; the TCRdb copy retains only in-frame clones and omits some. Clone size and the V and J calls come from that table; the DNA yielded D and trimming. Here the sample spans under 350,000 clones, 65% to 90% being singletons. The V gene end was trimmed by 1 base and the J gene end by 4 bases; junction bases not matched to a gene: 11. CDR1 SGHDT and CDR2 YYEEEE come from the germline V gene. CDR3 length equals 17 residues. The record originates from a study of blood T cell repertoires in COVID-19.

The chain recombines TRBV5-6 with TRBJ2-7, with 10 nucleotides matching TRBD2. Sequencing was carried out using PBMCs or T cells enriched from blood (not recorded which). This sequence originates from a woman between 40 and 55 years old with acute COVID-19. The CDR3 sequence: CASSLSGLAGVVYEQYF. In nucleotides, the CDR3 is TGTGCCAGCAGCTTGAGCGGGCTAGCGGGAGTGGTATACGAGCAGTACTTC.